This T cell receptor (beta chain) derives from a study of blood T cell repertoires in COVID-19. The CDR3 is 14 residues long. Trimming took off 7 bases at V and 2 bases at J, with 14 bases between the two ends. Germline V gives CDR1 SNHLY, CDR2 FYNNEI. This table comes from immunoSEQ multiplex PCR, and its TCRdb copy is limited to in-frame clones, with some not included. This sample has some 50,000 clones; more than 75% occur once, and the top ten carry approximately 2.1%. This TCR came from a woman aged 55-69 years with acute or convalescent COVID-19. V is TRBV2 and J is TRBJ1-1, with unresolved D. Sequences were obtained from peripheral blood. The CDR3 sequence is CASTSYGGNTEAFF. CDR3 coding DNA: TGTGCCAGCACCTCCTACGGAGGAAACACTGAAGCTTTCTTT.